The entry below describes one TCR beta chain. Its antigen is not known. This entry belongs to a study of vaccination and CD4 T cells after COVID-19. Treatment defined: approximately nine-day PBMC culture with coronavirus spike peptide pools or control peptides (ViraFEST assay). Samples of CD4+ T cells were obtained from the unexposed donor before the COVID-19 pandemic (2011-2018). Cultured CD4+ T cell DNA underwent sequencing with the Oncomine TCR Beta short-read assay. TCRdb redid the calling of the PCR reads with MiXCR, one entry per CDR3 protein. The sample holds roughly 4,900 distinct CDR3 sequences; approximately 54% are singletons and the top ten take about 40%. The CDR3 is 12 residues long. V shed 4 bases and J shed 5 bases, with 7 bases lying between them. Germline V gene sequence: CDR1 KGHDR, CDR2 SFDVKD.

This TCR was recovered from a human donor in good health. The material sequenced was CD4+ T cells from blood, cultured in vitro. The chain carries TRBV24-1 and TRBJ1-2; D is unresolved. CDR3 in amino acids: CATSDGLYGYTF. The CDR3, as DNA: TGTGCCACCAGTGACGGCCTGTATGGCTACACCTTC.